The entry that follows covers one T cell receptor beta chain sequence. These data come from a study of blood T cell repertoires in COVID-19. Study-level background: The study drew acute and convalescent COVID-19 samples from the United States, Italy and Spain. PBMCs, B-cell-depleted T cells, or T cells were the source of the cDNA or gDNA that made up the material.

TCRdb keeps only in-frame clones here, not all; method: immunoSEQ multiplex PCR. Among 200,000 to 250,000 clones listed, about 86% were seen once. The CDR3 contains 14 residues. The germline gives CDR1 DFQATT, CDR2 SNEGSKA (reference sequence). V was pared by 3 bases and J by 1 base, with 12 bases between. Sample: peripheral blood. This clonotype originated in a woman aged 25 to 39 who had recovered from COVID-19. J is TRBJ1-2 and V is TRBV20-1; D gene unclear. The CDR3 region has the DNA TGCAGTGCTAGTACGGACTCATATAACTATGGCTACACCTTC. Translated, it gives CSASTDSYNYGYTF.